These 16 T cell receptor beta chains share one sample of origin, sequenced in a study of T-cell memory formation after mild COVID-19. TCRdb reanalysed the 5' RACE reads using MiXCR and keeps one entry per CDR3 protein. Seen here are 150,000 to 200,000 distinct CDR3 sequences, 10% to 15% observed once, and the top ten hold approximately 3.4%. Sequenced sample: PBMCs or a T cell subset sorted from them (not recorded which). Every receptor here comes from a man aged 18 to 35 who had mild COVID-19 (a few samples of this study predate the infection). Cell type and time point are not known.

The chain combines TRBV4-1 with TRBJ1-3; 10 nucleotides line up with TRBD1. CDR3 length equals 17 residues. Unmatched junction bases numbered 6, after V lost 3 bases and J lost 1 base. CDR1 is MGHRA and CDR2 is YSYEKL in the germline V gene. The CDR3 protein is CASSHPGQGTSGNTIYF. As DNA, the CDR3 is TGCGCCAGCAGCCACCCGGGACAGGGGACTTCTGGAAACACCATATATTTT.

The V gene is TRBV7-6, the J gene TRBJ2-2; D gene ambiguous. The CDR3 is 12 amino acids. V gave up 1 base and J gave up 9 bases, with 6 bases separating them. Germline CDR1 and CDR2: SGHVS and FNYEAQ. CDR3 amino acids: CASSLVPRELFF. In DNA, the CDR3 is TGTGCCAGCAGCTTAGTCCCCCGGGAGCTGTTTTTT.

This clonotype was picked up a small number of times. The J gene is TRBJ1-6, the V gene TRBV4-3, with D perhaps matching TRBD1 (5 bases). V gave up 0 bases and J gave up 4 bases, with 7 bases separating them. This CDR3 is 15 amino acids long. Germline assignment: CDR1 LGHNA and CDR2 YSLEER. CDR3: CASSQEGTYNSPLHF. The CDR3 bases are TGCGCCAGCAGCCAAGAGGGGACTTATAATTCACCCCTCCACTTT.

This chain connects TRBV11-2 to TRBJ1-1; tentatively, D is TRBD1 (5 bases). The V end lost 2 bases, the J end lost 6 bases, and 10 bases lay between the germline ends. Germline CDR1 SGHAT, CDR2 FQNNGV. This CDR3 spans 13 amino acids. The CDR3 nucleotides read TGTGCCAGCAGCTTACGACAGTTCGCTGAAGCTTTCTTT. Its translation: CASSLRQFAEAFF.

This clonotype was seen only a few times. V usage is TRBV2 and J usage is TRBJ1-2, with D possibly matching TRBD1 (5 bases). Trimming pared 6 bases from V and 6 bases from J, leaving 17 bases between. The germline CDR1 and CDR2 sequences are SNHLY and FYNNEI. The CDR3 is made up of 14 amino acids. This CDR3 is CASSRGLQGDGYTF. CDR3 DNA sequence: TGTGCCAGCAGCCGGGGCCTGCAGGGCGATGGCTACACCTTC.

This clonotype was detected only a few times. This chain connects TRBV28 to TRBJ2-7; D is perhaps TRBD1 (6 bases). Trimming left V 2 bases short and J 6 bases short, with 14 bases between. The V gene's germline CDR1 is MDHEN and CDR2 SYDVKM. The CDR3 extends over 14 amino acids. DNA for the CDR3: TGTGCCAGCAGTTTAGGGCAGGGGTGGTCCGAGCAGTACGTC. Residues: CASSLGQGWSEQYV.

The chain has TRBV5-1 and TRBJ2-3; TRBD1 might be the D (5 bases). Germline V gene sequence: CDR1 SGHRS, CDR2 YFSETQ. CDR3 size: 13 residues. Trimming pared 5 bases from V and 4 bases from J, leaving 11 bases between. This CDR3 is CASREGAADTQYF. The CDR3, as DNA: TGCGCCAGCAGAGAAGGGGCTGCAGATACGCAGTATTTT.

This clonotype was picked up a small number of times. It may be a read error: a sequence one base away is much more abundant. This chain links TRBV11-3 with TRBJ2-1; D is undetermined. CDR3 length: 11 amino acids. Trimming pared 3 bases from V and 8 bases from J, leaving 5 bases between. CDR1 SGHNT and CDR2 YENEEA come from the germline V gene. Here the CDR3 DNA reads TGTGCCAGCAGCTTGTCGGATGAGCAGTTCTTC. Its translation: CASSLSDEQFF. The variable domain in full, completed from reference TRBV11-3 and TRBJ2-1, reads EAGVVQSPRYKIIEKKQPVAFWCNPISGHNTLYWYLQNLGQGPELLIRYENEEAVDDSQLPKDRFSAERLKGVDSTLKIQPAELGDSAVYLCASSLSDEQFFGPGTRLTVL.

V and J are TRBV6-2 or TRBV6-3 and TRBJ1-2; maybe TRBD1 (5 bases). Trimming pared 2 bases from V and 5 bases from J, leaving 9 bases between. The germline V gene has CDR1 MNHEY and CDR2 SVGEGT. This CDR3 has 13 amino acids. The CDR3 bases are TGTGCCAGCAGTTACAAGGGACGTTATGGCTACACCTTC. Translating it yields CASSYKGRYGYTF.

This clonotype was observed a few times. This chain connects TRBV7-2 to TRBJ1-2; the D is unclear. Per the germline V gene, CDR1 is SGHTA and CDR2 is FQGNSA. The CDR3 covers 15 residues. Trimming pared 5 bases from V and 2 bases from J, leaving 15 bases between. The CDR3 is CASSQMEGSNYGYTF. DNA of the CDR3: TGTGCCAGCAGCCAAATGGAGGGATCCAACTATGGCTACACCTTC.

This clonotype was seen only a few times. The chain employs TRBV18 and TRBJ2-7; 10 nucleotides agree with TRBD2. Germline CDR1 KGHSH, CDR2 LQKENI. The CDR3 extends over 14 amino acids. The ends lost 3 bases at V and 5 bases at J; junction bases unmatched: 4. The CDR3 region has the DNA TGTGCCAGCTCACCCGTAGCGGGGGGTGACGAGCAGTACGTC. Amino acids: CASSPVAGGDEQYV.

V gene TRBV9 combines with J gene TRBJ2-7; D is uncertain. V gave up 4 bases and J gave up 3 bases, with 2 bases separating them. In germline, CDR1 is SGDLS, CDR2 YYNGEE. This CDR3 is 10 amino acids long. The CDR3 loop reads CASSIYEQYV. The CDR3 DNA reads TGTGCCAGCAGCATCTACGAGCAGTACGTC.

The gene calls are TRBV18 and TRBJ1-5; D not resolved. V dropped 5 bases and J dropped 10 bases, with 12 bases sitting between them. This CDR3 has 12 residues. Germline V CDR1 and CDR2: KGHSH, LQKENI. CDR3 bases: TGTGCCAGCTCAAAACCGGGCGGACCCCAGCATTTT. Protein product: CASSKPGGPQHF.

The rearrangement uses TRBV6-5 and TRBJ2-6; no clear D. Trimming stripped 6 bases from V and 4 bases from J, with 13 bases between. Germline V CDR1 and CDR2: MNHEY, SVGAGI. There are 15 residues in the CDR3. CDR3 protein: CASSKQALGANVLTF. The CDR3 DNA is TGTGCCAGCAGCAAACAAGCCCTCGGGGCCAACGTCCTGACTTTC.

This clonotype was seen more than once but under ten times. CDR3 protein: CASSVRPLIEGSNEQFF. Written as DNA, the CDR3 is TGCGCCAGCAGCGTCAGGCCCCTGATTGAGGGGTCAAATGAGCAGTTCTTC. V gene TRBV5-1 combines with J gene TRBJ2-1, with D possibly called TRBD1 or TRBD2 (5 bases each). The CDR3 totals 17 residues. V shed 4 bases and J shed 7 bases, with 24 bases lying between them. Germline-derived CDR1 and CDR2 are SGHRS and YFSETQ.

The table lists this clonotype with many counts. V gene TRBV12-3 or TRBV12-4 combines with J gene TRBJ2-4; D is ambiguous. CDR3 length: 13 residues. Trimming cost V 2 bases and J 0 bases, with 2 bases left between them. The CDR3 spells CASSLLAKNIQYF. CDR3 nucleotides: TGTGCCAGCAGTTTATTAGCCAAAAACATTCAGTACTTC.